The clone carrying this T cell receptor (beta chain) has a handful of counts. The sample has other DNA sequences that encode this CDR3 too. The sample is drawn from a study of shared clonotypes between healthy human individuals. Sequenced by immunoSEQ multiplex PCR; TCRdb stores in-frame clones only, minus some. The table records about 520,000 clones, around four fifths of them present only once. The V and J ends lost 2 bases and 1 base, in that order; junction bases with no gene match: 2. CDR3 size: 14 residues. CDR1 is LNHDA, CDR2 SQIVND, per germline (reference sequence). The sequencing sample was made of PBMCs. J is TRBJ2-7 and V is TRBV19; 7 positions match TRBD2. The TCR was taken from a woman between 40 and 55 years old in good health. Some clones in this sample may be carry-over from other donors' samples. The CDR3 reads CASSIPGLSYEQYF. DNA for the CDR3: TGTGCCAGTAGTATACCGGGACTATCCTACGAGCAGTACTTC. The variable domain in full, completed from reference TRBV19 and TRBJ2-7, reads DGGITQSPKYLFRKEGQNVTLSCEQNLNHDAMYWYRQDPGQGLRLIYYSQIVNDFQKGDIAEGYSVSREKKESFPLTVTSAQKNPTAFYLCASSIPGLSYEQYFGPGTRLTVT.